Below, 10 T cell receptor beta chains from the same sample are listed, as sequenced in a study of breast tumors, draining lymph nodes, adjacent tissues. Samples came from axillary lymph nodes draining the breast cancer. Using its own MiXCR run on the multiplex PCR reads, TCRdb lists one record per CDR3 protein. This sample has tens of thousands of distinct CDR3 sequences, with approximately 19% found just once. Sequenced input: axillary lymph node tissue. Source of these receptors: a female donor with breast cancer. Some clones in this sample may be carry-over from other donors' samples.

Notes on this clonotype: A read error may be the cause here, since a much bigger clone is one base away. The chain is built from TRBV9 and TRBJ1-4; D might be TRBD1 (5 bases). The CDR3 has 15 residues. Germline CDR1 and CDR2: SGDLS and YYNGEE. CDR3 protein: CAGSPQGRGNEKLFF. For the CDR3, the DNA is TGTGCCGGCAGTCCCCAGGGTCGAGGTAATGAAAAACTGTTTTTT.

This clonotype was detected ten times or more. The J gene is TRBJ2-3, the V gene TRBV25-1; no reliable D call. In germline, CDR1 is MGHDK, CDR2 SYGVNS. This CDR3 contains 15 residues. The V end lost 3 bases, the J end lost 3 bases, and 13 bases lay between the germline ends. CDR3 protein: CASSDTSIITDTQYF. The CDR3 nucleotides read TGTGCCAGCAGTGATACAAGTATTATAACAGATACGCAGTATTTT.

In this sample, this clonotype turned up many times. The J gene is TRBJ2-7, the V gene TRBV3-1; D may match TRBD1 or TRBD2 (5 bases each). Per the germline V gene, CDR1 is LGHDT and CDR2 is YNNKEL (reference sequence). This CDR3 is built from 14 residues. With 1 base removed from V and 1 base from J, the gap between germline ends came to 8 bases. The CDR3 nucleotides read TGTGCCAGCAGCCAAGCGGGGCCGTCCTACGAGCAGTACTTC. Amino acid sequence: CASSQAGPSYEQYF.

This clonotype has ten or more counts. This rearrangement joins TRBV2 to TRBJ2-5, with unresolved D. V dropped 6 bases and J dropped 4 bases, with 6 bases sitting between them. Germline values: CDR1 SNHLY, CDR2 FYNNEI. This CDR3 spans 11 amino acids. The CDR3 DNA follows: TGTGCCAGCAGCGGATTAGAGACCCAGTACTTC. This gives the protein CASSGLETQYF.

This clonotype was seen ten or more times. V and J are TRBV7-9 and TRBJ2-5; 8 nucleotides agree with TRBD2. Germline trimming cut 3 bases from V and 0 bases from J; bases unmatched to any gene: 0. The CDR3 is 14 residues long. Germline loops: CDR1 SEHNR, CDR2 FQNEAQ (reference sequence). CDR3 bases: TGTGCCAGCAGCTTTAGCGGGAACCAAGAGACCCAGTACTTC. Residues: CASSFSGNQETQYF.

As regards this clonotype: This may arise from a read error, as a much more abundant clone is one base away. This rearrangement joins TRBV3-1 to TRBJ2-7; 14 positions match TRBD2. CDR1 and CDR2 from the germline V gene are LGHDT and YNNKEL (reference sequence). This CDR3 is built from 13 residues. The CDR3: CAGSPGLAGVKYF. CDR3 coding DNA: TGTGCCGGCAGCCCGGGACTAGCGGGAGTAAAGTACTTC.

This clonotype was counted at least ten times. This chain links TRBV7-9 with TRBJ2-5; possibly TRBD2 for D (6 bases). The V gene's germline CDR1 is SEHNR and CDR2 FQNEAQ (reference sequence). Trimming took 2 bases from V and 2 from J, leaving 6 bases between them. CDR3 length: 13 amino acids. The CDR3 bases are TGTGCCAGCAGCTTAAGCGGGCAAGAGACCCAGTACTTC. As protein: CASSLSGQETQYF.

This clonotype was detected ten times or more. The CDR3 nucleotides are TGTGCCAGCAGCTTGGAGCAGGGGGCTCAGGAGCAGTACTTC. It is translated as CASSLEQGAQEQYF. The rearrangement uses TRBV5-6 and TRBJ2-7, with 8 bases aligning to TRBD1. Germline CDR1 and CDR2: SGHDT and YYEEEE. V was clipped by 0 bases and J by 7 bases; unmatched bases: 6. The CDR3 is 14 residues long.

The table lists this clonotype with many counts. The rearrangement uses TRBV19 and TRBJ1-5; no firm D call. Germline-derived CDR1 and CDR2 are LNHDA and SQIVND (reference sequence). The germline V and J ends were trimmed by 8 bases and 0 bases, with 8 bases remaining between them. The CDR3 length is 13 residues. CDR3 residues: CASQEYSNQPQHF. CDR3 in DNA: TGTGCCAGTCAGGAGTATAGCAATCAGCCCCAGCATTTT.

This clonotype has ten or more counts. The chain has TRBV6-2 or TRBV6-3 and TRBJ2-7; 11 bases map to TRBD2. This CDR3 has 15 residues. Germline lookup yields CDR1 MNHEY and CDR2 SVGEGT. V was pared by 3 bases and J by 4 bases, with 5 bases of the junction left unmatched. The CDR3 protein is CASSYSGRAGYEQYF. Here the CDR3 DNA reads TGTGCCAGCAGTTATAGCGGGAGGGCCGGGTACGAGCAGTACTTC.